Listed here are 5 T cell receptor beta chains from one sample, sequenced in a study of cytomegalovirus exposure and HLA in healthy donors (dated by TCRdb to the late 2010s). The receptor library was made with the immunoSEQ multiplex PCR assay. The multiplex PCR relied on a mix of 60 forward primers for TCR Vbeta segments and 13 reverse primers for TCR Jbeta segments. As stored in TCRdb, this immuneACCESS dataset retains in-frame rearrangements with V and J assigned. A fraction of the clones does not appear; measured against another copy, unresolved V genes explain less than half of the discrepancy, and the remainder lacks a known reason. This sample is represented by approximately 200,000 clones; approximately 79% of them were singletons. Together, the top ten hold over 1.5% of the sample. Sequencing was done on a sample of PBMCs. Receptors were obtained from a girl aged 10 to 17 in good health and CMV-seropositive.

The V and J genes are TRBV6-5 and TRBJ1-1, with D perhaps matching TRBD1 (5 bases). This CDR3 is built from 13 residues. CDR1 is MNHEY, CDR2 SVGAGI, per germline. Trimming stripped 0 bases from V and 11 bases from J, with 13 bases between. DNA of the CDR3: TGTGCCAGCAGTTACTCGATGGGGCTTCGGGCTTTCTTT. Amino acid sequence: CASSYSMGLRAFF.

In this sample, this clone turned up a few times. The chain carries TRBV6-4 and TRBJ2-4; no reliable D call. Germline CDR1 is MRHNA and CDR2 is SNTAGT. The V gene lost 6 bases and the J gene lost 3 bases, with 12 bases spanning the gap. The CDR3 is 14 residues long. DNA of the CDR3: TGTGCCAGCAGATACCCTGAGGACAAAAACATTCAGTACTTC. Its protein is CASRYPEDKNIQYF.

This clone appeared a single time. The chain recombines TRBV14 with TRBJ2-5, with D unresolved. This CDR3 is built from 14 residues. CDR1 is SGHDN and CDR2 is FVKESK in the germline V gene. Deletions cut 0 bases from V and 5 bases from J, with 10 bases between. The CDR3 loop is CASSQERSRETQYF. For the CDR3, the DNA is TGTGCCAGCAGCCAAGAGAGGTCTAGGGAGACCCAGTACTTC. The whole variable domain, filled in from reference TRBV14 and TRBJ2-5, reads EAGVTQFPSHSVIEKGQTVTLRCDPISGHDNLYWYRRVMGKEIKFLLHFVKESKQDESGMPNNRFLAERTGGTYSTLKVQPAELEDSGVYFCASSQERSRETQYFGPGTRLLVL.

CDR3 sequence (DNA): TGTGCCAGCAGTTACTCGCGCTGGGACACCGATGGCTACACCTTC. Protein product: CASSYSRWDTDGYTF. The V and J genes are TRBV6-5 and TRBJ1-2; perhaps TRBD1 as D (6 bases). Trimming left V 0 bases short and J 6 bases short, with 14 bases between. The CDR3 length is 15 residues. Germline assignment: CDR1 MNHEY and CDR2 SVGAGI.

The DNA of the CDR3 is TGTGCCAGCAGGTCAGGGTGGCGGGGCACTGAAGCTTTCTTT. Amino acids: CASRSGWRGTEAFF. The V and J genes are TRBV7-9 and TRBJ1-1, with D perhaps matching TRBD1 (5 bases). Germline lookup yields CDR1 SEHNR and CDR2 FQNEAQ (reference sequence). This CDR3 spans 14 amino acids. Trimming cost V 6 bases and J 4 bases, with 15 bases left between them.